This T cell receptor beta chain emerged from a study of control samples from healthy donors and cancer patients. The repertoire was sequenced with immunoSEQ multiplex PCR; TCRdb's copy has only in-frame clones and lacks some. Seen here are about 410,000 clones, over 75% observed once, and the top ten hold around 6.8%. The CDR3 covers 14 residues. V trimming: 5 bases; J trimming: 6 bases; junction bases outside the gene matches: 10. CDR1 and CDR2 (germline): SGHNT, YYREEE (reference sequence). This TCR derives from a man aged 35 to 55 with head and neck cancer. The V call is TRBV5-4, the J call TRBJ1-2; TRBD1 aligns across 7 bases. Sequencing used PBMCs. This chain's CDR3 is CASSYGGGLDGYTF. DNA of the CDR3: TGTGCCAGCAGTTATGGAGGGGGCTTGGATGGCTACACCTTC.